This T cell receptor (beta chain) stems from a study of early T cells in non-severe SARS-CoV-2 infection. Study in general: Alpha and beta chains were unpaired, from unsorted whole-blood bulk RNA. Study-level results: Anti-spike CD8 specificities were favored by VDJdb matching, whose results missed private and CD4 specificities.

Trimming took 6 bases from V and 3 from J; bases not matched to a gene: 6. CDR3 length equals 15 residues. This clonotype occurred a few times. Its antigen is as yet unknown. In the library, individual cDNA molecules carried attached unique molecular identifiers. TCRdb passed the 5' RACE reads through MiXCR, listing each CDR3 protein once. This table holds 75,000 to 90,000 distinct CDR3 sequences, roughly 12% found once. The rearrangement joins TRBV12-3 or TRBV12-4 to TRBJ2-5; 11 bases map to TRBD2. This receptor was identified in an adult who was a healthcare worker with PCR-confirmed SARS-CoV-2 infection or an uninfected control (not recorded which). Sequencing used whole blood. The CDR3 region is CASSPGTSGEETQYF. CDR3 coding DNA: TGTGCCAGCAGCCCCGGGACTAGCGGCGAAGAGACCCAGTACTTC.